The T cell receptor (beta chain) under discussion was sequenced for a study of naive and memory T cell subsets (dated by TCRdb to about 2017). A note on the overall study: The study applied an open-source, UMI-based TCR alpha and beta sequencing pipeline to sorted naive and memory peripheral blood T cell subsets. RNA was DNase-treated and reverse transcribed with TCR constant-region primers, mostly using SuperScript III. The functional CMV T cell responses agreed completely with IgG serology results. The research as a whole found: Once error correction was done, more than 90% of naive TCR sequences showed up just once, which made the naive abundance distributions much steeper than those of the memory subsets. In both CD4 and CD8 cells, the Gini index increased while Shannon and inverse Simpson diversity decreased from naive through CM, EM and EMRA. A clonotype was defined as a single alpha or beta chain sequence rather than as a paired alpha/beta receptor. RNA-based TCR counts may be influenced by expression changes linked to T cell activation and differentiation. The abundance of TCRs followed a power law with an exponent that differed between naive and memory subsets yet stayed consistent across the three individuals. The repertoire findings for the naive and memory subsets could not be validated against a ground truth because none was available. A few larger clonotypes were found in naive repertoires, especially CD8, and these larger clonotypes were possibly memory cells re-expressing CD45RA.

V drops 4 bases and J drops 2 bases, leaving 8 bases in between. Looking up the germline V gene yields CDR1 KGHSH and CDR2 LQKENI. There are 13 amino acids in the CDR3, from cysteine to phenylalanine inclusive. Left in the record is the CDR3 DNA by itself, 39 bases read in frame from the first base. TCR alpha and beta chain libraries were amplified separately from the second PCR step onward. Donor CMV status was determined by IFNgamma production from CD4+ T cells after overnight stimulation of fresh PBMCs with CMV viral lysate. Using Miltenyi beads, CD4 T cells were first positively selected, and CD8 T cells were then positively selected from the CD4-negative fraction. After staining for CD3, CD4, CD8, CD45RA, CD27 and a live/dead dye, cells were sorted on a BD Aria II into four subsets based on CD45RA and CD27. Blood was obtained from three healthy volunteers, and the blood from each volunteer was fractionated into CD4 and CD8 T cells and subsequently into four differentiation subsets. Roughly 120 ml of peripheral blood was collected from each donor, and PBMC were isolated from the blood using Ficoll-Paque PLUS density-gradient centrifugation. The sorted cells were lysed in RLT buffer, after which RNA was extracted using a Qiagen RNeasy kit and kept at -80 degrees C.

Note on this clonotype: Which antigen it targets is not known. The sample holds no much larger clone one base away, and base qualities are not on file.

Library preparation employed UMI-ligation and nested PCR. An equimolar mix of two oligonucleotides covering both TRBC1 and TRBC2 was used as the beta constant-region primer. A single-stranded oligonucleotide bearing the SP2 primer plus a 12-nucleotide UMI was ligated onto the 3' end of the cDNA by T4 RNA ligase 1. Four rounds of PCR were used to amplify ligated cDNA, with nested alpha and beta constant-region primers being used together with the SP2 primer. The ligation reaction was kept at 16 degrees C for about 19-25 hours. PCR2 was usually performed as a SYBR Green qPCR and halted at a preset threshold so that over-amplification would not occur. All purifications after the first were performed with Agencourt AMPure XP magnetic beads. Library amounts were measured by Qubit and library quality was assessed on a TapeStation, where the main peak was expected at around 650 bp. Pooled libraries were sequenced on an Illumina MiSeq using v2 2x251 paired-end kits, and typically roughly 0.85-2.2 million reads were obtained per sample. Libraries were pooled at approximately 3.7 nM per sample, and 5-7% PhiX was added to improve cluster recognition. The source study handled its data this way. FASTQ reads processed by Demultiplexor were assigned V and J genes by Decombinator through tag matching that tolerated a single base-pair mismatch. UMIs were used by Collapsinator to correct both sequencing errors and frequency errors arising from PCR heterogeneity. CDR3Translator translated TCRs and extracted CDR3s from the conserved cysteine to the FGXG phenylalanine, flagging non-productive sequences. Gini, Shannon entropy and inverse Simpson indices were calculated on repertoires that had been subsampled to equal numbers of UMI-defined TCRs. Clonotype abundance distributions were fitted to a power law by maximum likelihood within the linear range. Similar UMI counts, unique TCR numbers and clonal distributions were obtained with the pipeline and with MIGEC on one naive CD8 sample. One analysis removed from the naive repertoire any naive TCRs that were also present in any memory subset from the same donor. Repertoires were searched for around 7,300 CMV-associated CDR3 sequences compiled from VDJdb and a published dataset. In-frame beta chains were kept once TCRdb had trimmed the public reads at Q25 with fastp and called clones with MiXCR. Each CDR3 protein gets just one entry, which takes the most common genes and DNA from the rows behind it. TCRdb's processing, not the authors', yielded these V and J calls. For this sample there are under 150,000 distinct CDR3 sequences; 15% to 20% appear just once. About 0.13% of the sample rests with the top ten.

The sequence was obtained from a human donor in good health. The chain is made from TRBV18 and TRBJ2-5; the D segment could be TRBD2, given 5 matching bases. Sequenced material: naive CD4+ T cells from blood. The cell subset or site label, as the study defines it: naive T cells, CD45RA high CD27+. The CDR3 in this case is CASSRSEQETQYF. The DNA is TGTGCCAGCTCACGTAGCGAACAAGAGACCCAGTACTTC.